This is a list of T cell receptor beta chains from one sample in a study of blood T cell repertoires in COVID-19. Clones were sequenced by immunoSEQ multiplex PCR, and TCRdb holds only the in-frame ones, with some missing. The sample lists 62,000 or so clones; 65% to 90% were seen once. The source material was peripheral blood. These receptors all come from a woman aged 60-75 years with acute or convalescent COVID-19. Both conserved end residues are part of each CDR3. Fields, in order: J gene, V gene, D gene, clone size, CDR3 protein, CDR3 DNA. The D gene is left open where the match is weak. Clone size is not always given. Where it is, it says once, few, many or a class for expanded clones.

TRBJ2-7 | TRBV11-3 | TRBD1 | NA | CASSQGTASSYEQYF | TGTGCCAGCAGCCAGGGGACAGCCAGCTCCTACGAGCAGTACTTC
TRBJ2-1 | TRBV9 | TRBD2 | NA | CASSRGTSGGYNEQFF | TGTGCCAGCAGCAGAGGGACTAGCGGGGGGTACAATGAGCAGTTCTTC
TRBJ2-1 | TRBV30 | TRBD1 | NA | CAWTRGRNNEQFF | TGTGCCTGGACGAGGGGGCGAAACAATGAGCAGTTCTTC
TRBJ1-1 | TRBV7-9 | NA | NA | CASSLEGAEAFF | TGTGCCAGCAGCTTAGAGGGGGCTGAAGCTTTCTTT
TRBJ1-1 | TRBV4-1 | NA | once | CASSRAEGAMNTEAFF | TGCGCCAGCAGCCGAGCAGAAGGGGCCATGAACACTGAAGCTTTCTTT
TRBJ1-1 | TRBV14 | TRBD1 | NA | CASSQDQGEYTEAFF | TGTGCCAGCAGCCAAGACCAGGGGGAGTACACTGAAGCTTTCTTT
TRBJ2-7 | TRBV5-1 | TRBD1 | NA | CASSLQGDPYEQYF | TGCGCCAGCAGCTTGCAGGGGGATCCCTACGAGCAGTACTTC
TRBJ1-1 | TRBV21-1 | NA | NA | CASSNQYGTEAFF | TGTGCCAGCAGCAATCAATACGGCACTGAAGCTTTCTTT
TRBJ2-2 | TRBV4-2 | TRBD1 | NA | CASSQDPGTGGITGELFF | TGTGCCAGCAGCCAAGACCCGGGGACAGGGGGGATCACCGGGGAGCTGTTTTTT
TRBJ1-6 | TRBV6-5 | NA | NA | CASSPDSDNSPLHF | TGTGCCAGCAGTCCGGACAGTGATAATTCACCCCTCCACTTT
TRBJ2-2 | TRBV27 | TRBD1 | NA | CASSKQGLGTGELFF | TGTGCCAGCAGCAAACAGGGGTTGGGCACCGGGGAGCTGTTTTTT
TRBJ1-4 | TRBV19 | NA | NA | CASSIDLRRATTENEKLFF | TGTGCCAGTAGTATAGATCTGAGGCGAGCTACCACCGAAAATGAAAAACTGTTTTTT
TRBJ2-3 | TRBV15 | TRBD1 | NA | CATSKDRGYTDTQYF | TGTGCCACCAGCAAAGACAGGGGTTACACAGATACGCAGTATTTT
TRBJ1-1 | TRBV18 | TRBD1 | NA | CASSPPGTGRNTEAFF | TGTGCCAGCTCACCACCCGGGACAGGGCGGAACACTGAAGCTTTCTTT
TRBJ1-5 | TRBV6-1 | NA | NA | CASSDLRRTGKPQHF | TGTGCCAGCAGTGATCTACGACGAACAGGGAAGCCCCAGCATTTT
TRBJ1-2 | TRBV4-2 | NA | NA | CASSQVVQSVWDGYTF | TGTGCCAGCAGCCAAGTGGTACAGTCTGTGTGGGATGGCTACACCTTC
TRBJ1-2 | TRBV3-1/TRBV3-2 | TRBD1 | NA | CASSPGQTLGYGYTF | TGTGCCAGCAGCCCGGGACAGACTCTTGGCTATGGCTACACCTTC
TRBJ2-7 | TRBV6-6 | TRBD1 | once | CASSSGTGVVYEQYF | TGTGCCAGCAGTTCGGGGACAGGGGTAGTCTACGAGCAGTACTTC
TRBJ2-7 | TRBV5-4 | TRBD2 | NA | CASSLGSAGVVEQYF | TGTGCCAGCAGCTTGGGCTCAGCGGGAGTTGTCGAGCAGTACTTC
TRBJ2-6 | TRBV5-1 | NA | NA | CASSLSPSGANVLTF | TGCGCCAGCAGTCTAAGTCCCTCTGGGGCCAACGTCCTGACTTTC
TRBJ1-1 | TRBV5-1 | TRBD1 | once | CASRATGGMFSEAFF | TGCGCCAGCAGAGCTACAGGGGGCATGTTTTCTGAAGCTTTCTTT
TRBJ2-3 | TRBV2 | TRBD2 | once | CASKISGSTQYF | TGTGCCAGCAAAATTAGCGGGTCTACGCAGTATTTT
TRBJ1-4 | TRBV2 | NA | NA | CASRNGPAANEKLFF | TGTGCCAGCAGAAATGGTCCAGCGGCAAATGAAAAACTGTTTTTT
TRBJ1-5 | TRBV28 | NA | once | CASREASNQPQHF | TGTGCCAGCAGAGAGGCTAGCAATCAGCCCCAGCATTTT
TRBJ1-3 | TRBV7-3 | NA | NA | CASSRGPGPGNTIYF | TGTGCCAGCAGCCGAGGGCCCGGACCTGGAAACACCATATATTTT
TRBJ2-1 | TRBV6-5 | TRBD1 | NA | CASSDRGTEFF | TGTGCCAGCAGCGACAGGGGGACTGAATTCTTC
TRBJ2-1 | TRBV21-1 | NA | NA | CASSKTSCSGIYNEQFF | TGTGCCAGCAGCAAAACCTCTTGTAGCGGGATCTACAATGAGCAGTTCTTC
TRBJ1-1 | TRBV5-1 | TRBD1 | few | CASRPRGTGTFTEAFF | TGCGCCAGCAGACCCCGAGGGACAGGGACGTTCACTGAAGCTTTCTTT
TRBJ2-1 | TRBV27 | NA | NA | CASSQGYLSYNEQFF | TGTGCCAGCAGTCAGGGGTACCTCTCCTACAATGAGCAGTTCTTC
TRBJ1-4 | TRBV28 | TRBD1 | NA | CASSVRQGAREKLFF | TGTGCCAGCAGTGTAAGACAGGGGGCACGGGAAAAACTGTTTTTT
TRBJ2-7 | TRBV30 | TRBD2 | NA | CAWTLAGGPHEQYF | TGTGCCTGGACACTAGCGGGAGGGCCCCACGAGCAGTACTTC
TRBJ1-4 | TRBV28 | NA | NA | CASRAAGPDNEKLFF | TGTGCCAGCAGGGCTGCGGGGCCGGATAATGAAAAACTGTTTTTT
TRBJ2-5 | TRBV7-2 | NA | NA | CASSLEKLAVETQYF | TGTGCCAGCAGCTTAGAGAAACTAGCAGTAGAGACCCAGTACTTC
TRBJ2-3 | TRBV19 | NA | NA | CASTSEGFTDTQYF | TGTGCCAGTACCTCGGAGGGGTTCACAGATACGCAGTATTTT
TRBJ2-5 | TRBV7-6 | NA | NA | CASSFNPGTQYF | TGTGCCAGCAGCTTTAACCCGGGGACCCAGTACTTC
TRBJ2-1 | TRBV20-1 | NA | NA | CSASGSLGGEQFF | TGCAGTGCTAGTGGTTCCCTCGGGGGTGAGCAGTTCTTC
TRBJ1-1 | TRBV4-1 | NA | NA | CASSQGGHLNTEAFF | TGCGCCAGCAGCCAAGGCGGGCATTTGAACACTGAAGCTTTCTTT